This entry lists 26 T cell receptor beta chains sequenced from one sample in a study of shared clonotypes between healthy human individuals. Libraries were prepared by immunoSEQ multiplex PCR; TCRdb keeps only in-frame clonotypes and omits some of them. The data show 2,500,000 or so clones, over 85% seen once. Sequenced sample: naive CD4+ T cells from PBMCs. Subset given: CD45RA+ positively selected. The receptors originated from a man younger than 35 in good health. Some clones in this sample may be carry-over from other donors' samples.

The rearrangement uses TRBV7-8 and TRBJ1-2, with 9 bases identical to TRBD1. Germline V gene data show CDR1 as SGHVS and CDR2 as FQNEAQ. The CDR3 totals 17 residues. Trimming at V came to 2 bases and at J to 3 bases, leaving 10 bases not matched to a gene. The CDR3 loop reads CASSLFLRTGDDYGYTF. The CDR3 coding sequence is TGTGCCAGCAGCTTATTTCTCCGGACAGGGGATGACTATGGCTACACCTTC.

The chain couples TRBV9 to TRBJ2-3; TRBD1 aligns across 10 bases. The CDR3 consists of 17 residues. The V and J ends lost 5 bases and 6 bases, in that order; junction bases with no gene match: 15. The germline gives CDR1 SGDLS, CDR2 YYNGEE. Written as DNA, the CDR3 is TGTGCCAGCAGTCCCGGTGTCGGGACAGGGGTTTTTGATACGCAGTATTTT. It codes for CASSPGVGTGVFDTQYF.

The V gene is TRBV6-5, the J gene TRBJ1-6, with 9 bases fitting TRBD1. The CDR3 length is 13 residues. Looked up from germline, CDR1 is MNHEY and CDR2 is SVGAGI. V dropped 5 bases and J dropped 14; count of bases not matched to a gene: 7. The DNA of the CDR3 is TGTGCCAGCAGTACCTTACAGGGGGCCACCCTCCACTTT. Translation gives CASSTLQGATLHF.

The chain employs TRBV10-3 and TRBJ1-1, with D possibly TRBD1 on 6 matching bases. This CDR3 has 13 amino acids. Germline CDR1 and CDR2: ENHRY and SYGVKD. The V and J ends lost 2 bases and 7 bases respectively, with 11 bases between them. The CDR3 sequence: CAISERGDGEAFF. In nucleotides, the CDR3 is TGTGCCATCAGTGAGAGGGGGGACGGTGAAGCTTTCTTT.

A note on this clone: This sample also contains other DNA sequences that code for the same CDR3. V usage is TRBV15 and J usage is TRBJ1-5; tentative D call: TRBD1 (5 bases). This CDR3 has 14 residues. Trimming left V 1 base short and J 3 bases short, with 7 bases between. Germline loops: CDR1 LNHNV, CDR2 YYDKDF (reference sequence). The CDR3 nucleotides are TGTGCCACCAGCAGAGGAGGGGTCAATCAGCCCCAGCATTTT. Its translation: CATSRGGVNQPQHF. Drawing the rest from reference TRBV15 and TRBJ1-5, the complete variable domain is DAMVIQNPRYQVTQFGKPVTLSCSQTLNHNVMYWYQQKSSQAPKLLFHYYDKDFNNEADTPDNFQSRRPNTSFCFLDIRSPGLGDTAMYLCATSRGGVNQPQHFGDGTRLSIL.

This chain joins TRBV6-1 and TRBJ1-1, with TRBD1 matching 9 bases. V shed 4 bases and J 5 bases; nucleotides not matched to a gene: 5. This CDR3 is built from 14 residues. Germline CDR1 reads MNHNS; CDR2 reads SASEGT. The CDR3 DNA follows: TGTGCCAGCAGTGTGACAGGGGGTGGAACTGAAGCTTTCTTT. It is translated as CASSVTGGGTEAFF.

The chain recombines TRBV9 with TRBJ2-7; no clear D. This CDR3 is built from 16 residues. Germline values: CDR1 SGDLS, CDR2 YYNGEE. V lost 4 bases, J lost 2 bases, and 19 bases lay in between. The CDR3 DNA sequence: TGTGCCAGCAGCCCAGCTGGCCGATCCCCTCCCTACGAGCAGTACTTC. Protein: CASSPAGRSPPYEQYF.

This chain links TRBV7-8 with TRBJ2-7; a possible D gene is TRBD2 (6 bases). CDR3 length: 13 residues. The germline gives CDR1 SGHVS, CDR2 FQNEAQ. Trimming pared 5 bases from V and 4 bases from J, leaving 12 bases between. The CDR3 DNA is TGTGCCAGCAGCACCTTGGGACTGTACGAGCAGTACTTC. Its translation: CASSTLGLYEQYF.

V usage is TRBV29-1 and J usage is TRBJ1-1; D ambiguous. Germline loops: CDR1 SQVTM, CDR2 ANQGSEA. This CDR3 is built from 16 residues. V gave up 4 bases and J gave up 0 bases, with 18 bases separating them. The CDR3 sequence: CSVAFFGRIMNTEAFF. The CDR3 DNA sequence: TGCAGCGTTGCCTTTTTTGGCAGGATCATGAACACTGAAGCTTTCTTT.

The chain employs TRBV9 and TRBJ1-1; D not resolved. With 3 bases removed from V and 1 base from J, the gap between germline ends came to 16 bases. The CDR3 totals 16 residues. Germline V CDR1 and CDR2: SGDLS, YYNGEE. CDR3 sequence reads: CASSAGSGWRNTEAFF. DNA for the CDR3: TGTGCCAGCAGCGCCGGTAGTGGCTGGCGGAACACTGAAGCTTTCTTT.

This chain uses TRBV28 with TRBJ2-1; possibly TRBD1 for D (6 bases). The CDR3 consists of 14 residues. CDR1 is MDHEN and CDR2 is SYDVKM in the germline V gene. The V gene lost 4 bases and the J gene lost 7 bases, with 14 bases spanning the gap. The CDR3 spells CASSSGAYSNEQFF. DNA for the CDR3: TGTGCCAGCAGTTCAGGGGCGTATTCAAATGAGCAGTTCTTC. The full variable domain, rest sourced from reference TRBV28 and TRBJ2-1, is DVKVTQSSRYLVKRTGEKVFLECVQDMDHENMFWYRQDPGLGLRLIYFSYDVKMKEKGDIPEGYSVSREKKERFSLILESASTNQTSMYLCASSSGAYSNEQFFGPGTRLTVL.

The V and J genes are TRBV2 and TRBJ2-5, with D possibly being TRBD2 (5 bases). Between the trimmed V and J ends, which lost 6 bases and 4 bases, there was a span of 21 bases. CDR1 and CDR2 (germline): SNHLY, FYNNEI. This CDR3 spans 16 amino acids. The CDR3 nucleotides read TGTGCCAGCAGGGGATCGGGGAGCGCCTCCAGAGAGACCCAGTACTTC. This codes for CASRGSGSASRETQYF.

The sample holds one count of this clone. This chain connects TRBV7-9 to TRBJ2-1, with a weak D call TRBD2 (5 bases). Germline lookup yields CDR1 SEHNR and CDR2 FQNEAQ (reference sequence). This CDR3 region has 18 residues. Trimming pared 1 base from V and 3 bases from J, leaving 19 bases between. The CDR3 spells CASSLVGLVEGFYNEQFF. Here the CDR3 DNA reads TGTGCCAGCAGCTTAGTAGGGTTGGTTGAGGGCTTCTACAATGAGCAGTTCTTC.

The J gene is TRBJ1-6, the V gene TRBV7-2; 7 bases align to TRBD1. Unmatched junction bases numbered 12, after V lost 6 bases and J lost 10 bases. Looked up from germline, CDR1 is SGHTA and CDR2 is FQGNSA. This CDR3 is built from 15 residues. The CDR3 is CASSYQTGPGSPLHF. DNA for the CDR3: TGTGCCAGCAGTTACCAGACAGGGCCCGGGTCACCCCTCCACTTT.

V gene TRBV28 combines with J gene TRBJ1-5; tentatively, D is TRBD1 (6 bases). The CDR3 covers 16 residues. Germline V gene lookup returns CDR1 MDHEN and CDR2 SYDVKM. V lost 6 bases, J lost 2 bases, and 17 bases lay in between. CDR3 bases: TGTGCCAGCAGCCGAGACAGGCGGAGGGGCAATCAGCCCCAGCATTTT. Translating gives CASSRDRRRGNQPQHF.

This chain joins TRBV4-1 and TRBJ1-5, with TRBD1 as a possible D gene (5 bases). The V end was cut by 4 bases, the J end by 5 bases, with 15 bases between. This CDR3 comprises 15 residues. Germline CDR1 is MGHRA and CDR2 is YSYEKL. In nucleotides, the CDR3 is TGCGCCAGCAGCCCATCGGACACAGAAGATCAGCCCCAGCATTTT. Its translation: CASSPSDTEDQPQHF.

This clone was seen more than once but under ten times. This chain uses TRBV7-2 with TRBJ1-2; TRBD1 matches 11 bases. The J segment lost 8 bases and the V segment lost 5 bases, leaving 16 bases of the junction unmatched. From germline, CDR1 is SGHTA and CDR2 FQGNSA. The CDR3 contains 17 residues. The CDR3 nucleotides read TGTGCCAGCAGCATTCTTTTTGGCGGGACAGGGGGTGGAGGCTACACCTTC. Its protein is CASSILFGGTGGGGYTF.

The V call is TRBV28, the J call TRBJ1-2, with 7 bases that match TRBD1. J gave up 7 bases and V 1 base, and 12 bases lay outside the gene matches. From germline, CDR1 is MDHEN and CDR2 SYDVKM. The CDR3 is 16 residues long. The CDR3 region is CASSLFPLQGMGGYTF. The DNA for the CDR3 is TGTGCCAGCAGTTTATTCCCCCTACAGGGGATGGGTGGCTACACCTTC.

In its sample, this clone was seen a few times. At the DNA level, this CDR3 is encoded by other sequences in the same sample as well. CDR3 loop: CASSLSRNTEAFF. DNA for the CDR3: TGTGCCAGCAGCTTATCGAGGAACACTGAAGCTTTCTTT. The chain couples TRBV11-1 to TRBJ1-1; D call uncertain. V dropped 2 bases and J dropped 1 base, with 5 bases sitting between them. Germline CDR1 reads SGHAT; CDR2 reads FQDESV (reference sequence). The CDR3 is 13 amino acids. Together with reference TRBV11-1 and TRBJ1-1, the CDR3 gives the full variable domain: EAEVAQSPRYKITEKSQAVAFWCDPISGHATLYWYRQILGQGPELLVQFQDESVVDDSQLPKDRFSAERLKGVDSTLKIQPAELGDSAMYLCASSLSRNTEAFFGQGTRLTVV.

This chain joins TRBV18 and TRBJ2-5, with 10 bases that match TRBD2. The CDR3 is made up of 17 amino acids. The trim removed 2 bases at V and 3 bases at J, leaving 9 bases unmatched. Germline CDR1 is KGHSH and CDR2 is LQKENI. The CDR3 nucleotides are TGTGCCAGCTCACCAGCGGGGCGAGCGGGAGGGAAAGAGACCCAGTACTTC. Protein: CASSPAGRAGGKETQYF.

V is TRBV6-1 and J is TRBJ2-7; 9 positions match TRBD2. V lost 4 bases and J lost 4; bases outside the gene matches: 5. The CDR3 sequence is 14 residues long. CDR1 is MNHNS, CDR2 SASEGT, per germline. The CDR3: CASSARLAEYEQYF. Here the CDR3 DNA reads TGTGCCAGCAGTGCCCGACTAGCGGAGTACGAGCAGTACTTC.

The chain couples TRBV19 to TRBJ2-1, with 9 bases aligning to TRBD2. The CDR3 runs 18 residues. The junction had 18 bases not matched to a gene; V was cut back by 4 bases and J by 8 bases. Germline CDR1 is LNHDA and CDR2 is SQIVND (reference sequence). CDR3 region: CASSTSVIAGVLIDEQFF. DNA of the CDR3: TGTGCCAGTAGTACCTCCGTTATAGCGGGAGTCCTGATCGATGAGCAGTTCTTC. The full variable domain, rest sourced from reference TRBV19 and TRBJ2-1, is DGGITQSPKYLFRKEGQNVTLSCEQNLNHDAMYWYRQDPGQGLRLIYYSQIVNDFQKGDIAEGYSVSREKKESFPLTVTSAQKNPTAFYLCASSTSVIAGVLIDEQFFGPGTRLTVL.

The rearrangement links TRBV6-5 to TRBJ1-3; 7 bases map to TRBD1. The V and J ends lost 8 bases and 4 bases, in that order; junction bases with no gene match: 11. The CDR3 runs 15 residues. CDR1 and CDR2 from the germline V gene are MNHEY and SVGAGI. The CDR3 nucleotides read TGTGCCAGCCGTAACCCGGGACAGACAGGAAACACCATATATTTT. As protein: CASRNPGQTGNTIYF.

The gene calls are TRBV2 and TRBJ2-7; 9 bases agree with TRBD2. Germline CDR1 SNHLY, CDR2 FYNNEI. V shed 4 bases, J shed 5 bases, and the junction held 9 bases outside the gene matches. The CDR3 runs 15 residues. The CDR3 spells CASSGQAGGLDEQYF. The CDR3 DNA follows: TGTGCCAGCAGTGGACAAGCGGGAGGTTTGGACGAGCAGTACTTC.

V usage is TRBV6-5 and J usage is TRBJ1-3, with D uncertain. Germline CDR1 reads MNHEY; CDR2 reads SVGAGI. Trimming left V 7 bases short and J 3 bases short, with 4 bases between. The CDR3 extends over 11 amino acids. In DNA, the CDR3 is TGTGCCAGCAAGGTTGGAAACACCATATATTTT. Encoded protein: CASKVGNTIYF.

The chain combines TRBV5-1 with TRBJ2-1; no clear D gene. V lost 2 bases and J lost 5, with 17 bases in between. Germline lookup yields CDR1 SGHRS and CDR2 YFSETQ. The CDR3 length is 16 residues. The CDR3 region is CASSLTFKVFDNEQFF. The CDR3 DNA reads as TGCGCCAGCAGCTTAACTTTCAAAGTGTTCGACAATGAGCAGTTCTTC.